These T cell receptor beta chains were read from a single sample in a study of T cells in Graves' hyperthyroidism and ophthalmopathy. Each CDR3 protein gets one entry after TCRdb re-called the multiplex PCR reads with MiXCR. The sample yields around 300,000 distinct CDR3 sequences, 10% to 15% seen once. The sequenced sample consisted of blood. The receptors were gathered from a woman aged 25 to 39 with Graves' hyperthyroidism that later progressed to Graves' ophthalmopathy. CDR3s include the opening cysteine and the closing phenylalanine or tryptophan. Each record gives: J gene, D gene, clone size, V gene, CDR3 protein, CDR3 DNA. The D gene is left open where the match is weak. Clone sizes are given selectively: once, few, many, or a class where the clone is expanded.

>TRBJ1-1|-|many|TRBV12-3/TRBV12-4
CASTTRVGTEAFF
TGTGCCAGCACCACCAGGGTTGGGACTGAAGCTTTCTTT
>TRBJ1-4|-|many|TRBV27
CASSLSEGGSEKLFF
TGTGCCAGCAGTTTATCGGAGGGGGGAAGTGAAAAACTGTTTTTT
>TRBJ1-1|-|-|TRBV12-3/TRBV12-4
CASSLAGPGREAFF
TGTGCCAGCAGTTTAGCGGGGCCGGGACGGGAAGCTTTCTTT
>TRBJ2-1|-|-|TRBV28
CASSDFRAGYNEQFF
TGTGCCAGCAGTGACTTTAGGGCAGGGTACAATGAGCAGTTCTTC
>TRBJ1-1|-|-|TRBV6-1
CASSAGPNTEAFF
TGTGCCAGCAGCGCCGGGCCGAACACTGAAGCTTTCTTT
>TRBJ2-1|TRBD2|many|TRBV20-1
CSARLAGIWDNEQFF
TGCAGTGCTAGACTAGCGGGAATTTGGGACAATGAGCAGTTCTTC
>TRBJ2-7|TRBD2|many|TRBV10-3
CAISGGGRASYEQYF
TGTGCCATCAGTGGCGGCGGGAGGGCCTCCTACGAGCAGTACTTC
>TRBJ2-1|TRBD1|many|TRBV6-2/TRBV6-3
CASNDGTGGSNEQFF
TGTGCCAGCAATGACGGGACAGGGGGTTCAAATGAGCAGTTCTTC
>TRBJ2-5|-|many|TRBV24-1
CATARTGSETQYF
TGTGCCACCGCGAGGACGGGTTCAGAGACCCAGTACTTC
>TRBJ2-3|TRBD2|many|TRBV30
CAWVASGRYPDTQYF
TGTGCCTGGGTCGCTAGCGGGAGGTACCCAGATACGCAGTATTTT
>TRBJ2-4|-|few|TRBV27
CASSLSPGGDIQYF
TGTGCCAGCAGTTTATCCCCAGGCGGGGACATTCAGTACTTC
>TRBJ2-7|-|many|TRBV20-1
CSARKFLGTYEQYF
TGCAGTGCTAGAAAATTTCTAGGAACCTACGAGCAGTACTTC
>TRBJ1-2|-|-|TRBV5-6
CASSLGYQNYGYTF
TGTGCCAGCAGCTTGGGCTATCAGAACTATGGCTACACCTTC
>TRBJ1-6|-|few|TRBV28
CASSPLRGGALGYNSPLHF
TGTGCCAGCTCACCACTTCGAGGGGGGGCGCTTGGATATAATTCACCCCTCCACTTT
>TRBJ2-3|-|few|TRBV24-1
CATSDPLRGDTQYF
TGTGCCACCAGTGACCCTCTCAGGGGAGATACGCAGTATTTT
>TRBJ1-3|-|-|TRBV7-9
CASSLVEGDTIYF
TGTGCCAGCAGCTTAGTCGAGGGTGACACCATATATTTT
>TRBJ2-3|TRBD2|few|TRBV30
CAWSLAGVGDTQYF
TGTGCCTGGAGTCTAGCGGGAGTAGGAGATACGCAGTATTTT